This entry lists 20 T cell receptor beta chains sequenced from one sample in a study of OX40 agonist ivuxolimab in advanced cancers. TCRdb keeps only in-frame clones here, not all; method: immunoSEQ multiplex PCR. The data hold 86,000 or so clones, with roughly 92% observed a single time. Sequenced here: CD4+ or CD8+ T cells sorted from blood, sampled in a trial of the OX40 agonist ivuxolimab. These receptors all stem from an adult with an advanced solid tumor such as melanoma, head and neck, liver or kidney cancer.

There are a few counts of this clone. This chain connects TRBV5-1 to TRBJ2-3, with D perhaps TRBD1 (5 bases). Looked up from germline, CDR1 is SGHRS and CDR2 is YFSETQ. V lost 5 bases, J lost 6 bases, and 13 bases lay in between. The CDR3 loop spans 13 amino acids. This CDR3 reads CASRVGVGDTQYF. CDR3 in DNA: TGCGCCAGCAGAGTAGGGGTGGGGGATACGCAGTATTTT.

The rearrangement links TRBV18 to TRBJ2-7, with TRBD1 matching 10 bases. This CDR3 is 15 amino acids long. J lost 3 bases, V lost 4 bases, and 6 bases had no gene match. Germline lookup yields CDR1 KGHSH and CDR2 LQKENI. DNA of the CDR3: TGTGCCAGCTCACAGGGACAGGGGAAAAGCTACGAGCAGTACTTC. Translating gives CASSQGQGKSYEQYF.

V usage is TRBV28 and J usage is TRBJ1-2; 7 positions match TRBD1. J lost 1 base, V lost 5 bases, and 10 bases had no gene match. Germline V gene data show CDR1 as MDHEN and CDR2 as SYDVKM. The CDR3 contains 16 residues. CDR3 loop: CASSPPGTGVNYGYTF. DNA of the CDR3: TGTGCCAGCAGTCCCCCCGGAACAGGGGTTAACTATGGCTACACCTTC.

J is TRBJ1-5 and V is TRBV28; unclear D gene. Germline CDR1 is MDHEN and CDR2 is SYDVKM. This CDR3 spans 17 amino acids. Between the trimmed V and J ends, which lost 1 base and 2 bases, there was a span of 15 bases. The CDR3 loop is CASSLFRGPAGNQPQHF. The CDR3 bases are TGTGCCAGCAGTTTATTCCGAGGGCCGGCGGGCAATCAGCCCCAGCATTTT. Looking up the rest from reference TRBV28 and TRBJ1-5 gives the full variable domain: DVKVTQSSRYLVKRTGEKVFLECVQDMDHENMFWYRQDPGLGLRLIYFSYDVKMKEKGDIPEGYSVSREKKERFSLILESASTNQTSMYLCASSLFRGPAGNQPQHFGDGTRLSIL.

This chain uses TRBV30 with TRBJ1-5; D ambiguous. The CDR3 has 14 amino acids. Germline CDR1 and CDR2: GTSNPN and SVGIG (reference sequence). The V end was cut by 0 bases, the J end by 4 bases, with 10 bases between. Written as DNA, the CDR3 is TGTGCCTGGAGTGTATCCGACCCTAATCAGCCCCAGCATTTT. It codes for CAWSVSDPNQPQHF.

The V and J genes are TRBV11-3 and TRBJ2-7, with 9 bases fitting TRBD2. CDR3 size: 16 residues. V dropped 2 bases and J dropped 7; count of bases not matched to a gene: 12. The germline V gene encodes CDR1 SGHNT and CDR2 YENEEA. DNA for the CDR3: TGTGCCAGCAGCTTACGCCCTGGCGGGGGGGCCGGAGAGCAGTACTTC. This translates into CASSLRPGGGAGEQYF.

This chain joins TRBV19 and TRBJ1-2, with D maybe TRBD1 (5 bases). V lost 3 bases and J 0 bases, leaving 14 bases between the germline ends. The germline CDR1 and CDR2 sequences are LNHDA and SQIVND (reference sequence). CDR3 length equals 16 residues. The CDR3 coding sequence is TGTGCCAGTAGTATCCCCCGGGGGTCCTCTAACTATGGCTACACCTTC. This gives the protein CASSIPRGSSNYGYTF.

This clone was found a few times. CDR3 DNA sequence: TGTGCCAGCTCATACGCCAGACAGGGGGCCACTGAAGCTTTCTTT. It is translated as CASSYARQGATEAFF. The rearrangement links TRBV18 to TRBJ1-1, with 10 bases identical to TRBD1. V gave up 5 bases and J gave up 4 bases; unmatched junction bases: 7. The germline CDR1 and CDR2 sequences are KGHSH and LQKENI. The CDR3 runs to 15 residues.

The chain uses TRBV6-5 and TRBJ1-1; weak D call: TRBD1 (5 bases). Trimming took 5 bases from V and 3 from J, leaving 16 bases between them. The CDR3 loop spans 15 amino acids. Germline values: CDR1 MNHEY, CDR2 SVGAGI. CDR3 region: CASSLNRLRDTEAFF. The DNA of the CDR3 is TGTGCCAGCAGTCTAAACAGGCTGCGTGACACTGAAGCTTTCTTT.

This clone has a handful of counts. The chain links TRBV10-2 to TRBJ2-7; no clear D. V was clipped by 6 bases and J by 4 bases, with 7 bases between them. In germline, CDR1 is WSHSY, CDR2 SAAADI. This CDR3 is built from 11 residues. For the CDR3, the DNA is TGCGCCAGCAGCCCAGAGTACGAGCAGTACTTC. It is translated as CASSPEYEQYF.

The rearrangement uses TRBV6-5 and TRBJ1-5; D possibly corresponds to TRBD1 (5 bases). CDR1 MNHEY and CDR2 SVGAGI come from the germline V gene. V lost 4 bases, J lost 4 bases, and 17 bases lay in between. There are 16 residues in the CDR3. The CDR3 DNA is TGTGCCAGCAGTTTCTCCGGGGGAGGGCCGAATCAGCCCCAGCATTTT. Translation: CASSFSGGGPNQPQHF.

For the CDR3, the DNA is TGTGCAAGTCGCCCCCGCGGCCCTGTCTACGAGCAGTACTTC. As protein: CASRPRGPVYEQYF. V gene TRBV12-2 combines with J gene TRBJ2-7; TRBD2 is the table's D call, not checked against the DNA. TRBV12-2 is a documented pseudogene. The CDR3 is made up of 14 amino acids.

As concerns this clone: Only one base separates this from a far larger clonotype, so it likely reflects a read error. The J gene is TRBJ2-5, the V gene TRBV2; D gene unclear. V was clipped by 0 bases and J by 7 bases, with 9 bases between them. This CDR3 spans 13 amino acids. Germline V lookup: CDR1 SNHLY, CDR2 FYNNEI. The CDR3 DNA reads TGTGCCAGCAGTGAAGCCGGCCTAGGGACCCAGTACTTC. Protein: CASSEAGLGTQYF.

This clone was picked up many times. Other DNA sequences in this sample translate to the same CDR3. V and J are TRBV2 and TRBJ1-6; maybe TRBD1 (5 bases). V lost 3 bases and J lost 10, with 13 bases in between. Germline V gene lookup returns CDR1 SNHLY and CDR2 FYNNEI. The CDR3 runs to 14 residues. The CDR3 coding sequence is TGTGCCAGCAGTGAGACAGAAACAGAATCACCCCTCCACTTT. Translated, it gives CASSETETESPLHF.

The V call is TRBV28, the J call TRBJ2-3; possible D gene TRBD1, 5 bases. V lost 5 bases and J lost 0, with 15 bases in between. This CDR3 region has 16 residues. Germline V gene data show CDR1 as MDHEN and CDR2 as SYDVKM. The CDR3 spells CASSRNQGFSTDTQYF. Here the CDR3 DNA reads TGTGCCAGCAGTAGGAACCAGGGTTTCAGCACAGATACGCAGTATTTT.

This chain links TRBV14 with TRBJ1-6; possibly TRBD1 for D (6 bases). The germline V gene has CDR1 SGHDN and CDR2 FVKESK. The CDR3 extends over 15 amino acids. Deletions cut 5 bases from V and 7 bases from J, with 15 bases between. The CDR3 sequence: CASSEQGARNSPLHF. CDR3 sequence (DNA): TGTGCCAGCAGCGAACAGGGAGCTAGAAATTCACCCCTCCACTTT.

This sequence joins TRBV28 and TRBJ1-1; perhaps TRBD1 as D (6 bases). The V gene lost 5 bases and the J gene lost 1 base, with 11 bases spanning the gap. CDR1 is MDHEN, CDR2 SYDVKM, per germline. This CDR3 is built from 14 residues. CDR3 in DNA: TGTGCCAGCAGTCTGGGACACGAGAACACTGAAGCTTTCTTT. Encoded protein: CASSLGHENTEAFF.

The DNA for the CDR3 is TGTGCCAGCAGCATCCTTAGCGGGAGCTCCTACGAGCAGTACTTC. Its translation is CASSILSGSSYEQYF. V and J are TRBV7-2 and TRBJ2-7; 9 bases fit TRBD2. CDR1 SGHTA and CDR2 FQGNSA come from the germline V gene. The CDR3 runs 15 residues. V dropped 5 bases and J dropped 0; count of bases not matched to a gene: 5.

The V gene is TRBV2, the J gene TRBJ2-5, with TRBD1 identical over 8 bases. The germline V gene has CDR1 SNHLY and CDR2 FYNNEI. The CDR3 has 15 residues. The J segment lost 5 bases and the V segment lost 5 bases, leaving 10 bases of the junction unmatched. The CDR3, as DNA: TGTGCCAGCAGTAGGGACAGGTTCACGTTGGAGACCCAGTACTTC. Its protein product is CASSRDRFTLETQYF.

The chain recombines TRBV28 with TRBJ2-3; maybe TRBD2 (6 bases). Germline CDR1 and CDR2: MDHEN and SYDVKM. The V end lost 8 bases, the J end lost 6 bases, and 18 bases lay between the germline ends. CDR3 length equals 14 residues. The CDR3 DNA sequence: TGTGCCAGCTTCGCCCCCTTCCGGGAGGATACGCAGTATTTT. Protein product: CASFAPFREDTQYF.